This TCR beta chain comes out of a study of technical replicates of blood from a few donors. This table comes from immunoSEQ multiplex PCR, and its TCRdb copy is limited to in-frame clones, with some not included. The sample lists 50,000 to 75,000 clones, 90% to 95% seen once, with about 3.9% in the top ten. Sequencing was performed on PBMCs. The receptor's source is a human donor in good health. Some clones in this sample may be carry-over from other donors' samples.

CDR3 bases: TGCGCCAGCAGCCAAGATCGGGCGACAGGGGGTAGACCAGATACGCAGTATTTT. Translating it yields CASSQDRATGGRPDTQYF. The gene calls are TRBV4-3 and TRBJ2-3; 9 bases map to TRBD1. This CDR3 has 18 residues. Trimming took 0 bases from V and 4 from J; bases not matched to a gene: 11. CDR1 is LGHNA, CDR2 YSLEER, per germline.